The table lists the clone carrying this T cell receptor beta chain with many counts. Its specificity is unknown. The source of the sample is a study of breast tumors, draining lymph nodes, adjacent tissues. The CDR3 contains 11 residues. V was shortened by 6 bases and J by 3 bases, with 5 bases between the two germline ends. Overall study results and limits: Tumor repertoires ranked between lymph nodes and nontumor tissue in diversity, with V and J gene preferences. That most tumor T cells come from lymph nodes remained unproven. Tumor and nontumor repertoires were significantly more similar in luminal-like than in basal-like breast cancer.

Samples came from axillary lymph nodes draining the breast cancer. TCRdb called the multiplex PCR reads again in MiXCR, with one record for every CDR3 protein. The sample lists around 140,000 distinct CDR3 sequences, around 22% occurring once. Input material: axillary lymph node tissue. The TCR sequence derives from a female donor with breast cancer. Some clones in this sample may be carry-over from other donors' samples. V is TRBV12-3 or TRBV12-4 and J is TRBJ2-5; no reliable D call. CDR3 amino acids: CASSLEETQYF. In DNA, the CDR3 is TGTGCCAGCAGCCTAGAAGAGACCCAGTACTTC.